These 26 T cell receptor beta chains originate from one sample sequenced in a study of cytomegalovirus exposure and HLA in healthy donors. PCR was performed using 60 Vbeta and 13 Jbeta primers. Profiling relied on immunoSEQ multiplex PCR, and the TCRdb table lists in-frame clones only, not all of them. Counted here are 150,000 or so clones, over 70% occurring once; the ten biggest clones make up around 1.3%. The sample comprised PBMCs. The receptors stem from a middle-aged man in good health and CMV-seropositive.

This chain joins TRBV7-6 and TRBJ2-5; TRBD1 is a possible D gene (6 bases). V shed 1 base and J shed 7 bases, with 16 bases lying between them. Per the germline V gene, CDR1 is SGHVS and CDR2 is FNYEAQ. This CDR3 comprises 15 residues. CDR3 loop: CASSLGNRVGTTQYF. The CDR3 DNA is TGTGCCAGCAGCTTAGGCAACAGGGTTGGAACGACCCAGTACTTC.

The V and J genes are TRBV6-1 and TRBJ2-7, with a tentative D call TRBD1 (6 bases). The germline gives CDR1 MNHNS, CDR2 SASEGT. CDR3 length equals 13 residues. The V and J ends lost 4 bases and 3 bases respectively, with 10 bases between them. CDR3 protein: CASSAAQGYEQYF. In DNA, the CDR3 is TGTGCCAGCAGTGCCGCACAGGGCTACGAGCAGTACTTC.

The chain recombines TRBV27 with TRBJ1-1; maybe TRBD1 (5 bases). The V end lost 3 bases, the J end lost 1 base, and 6 bases lay between the germline ends. Germline assignment: CDR1 MNHEY and CDR2 SMNVEV (reference sequence). The CDR3 covers 13 residues. The CDR3 sequence: CASSFTGNTEAFF. The DNA of the CDR3 is TGTGCCAGCAGTTTCACAGGGAACACTGAAGCTTTCTTT.

The rearrangement links TRBV25-1 to TRBJ2-7; the D gene is possibly TRBD1 (6 bases). With 8 bases removed from V and 5 bases from J, the gap between germline ends came to 13 bases. Germline CDR1 is MGHDK and CDR2 is SYGVNS. The CDR3 is 12 residues long. CDR3 residues: CASQGQGHEQYF. In DNA form, the CDR3 reads TGTGCCAGCCAGGGGCAGGGCCACGAGCAGTACTTC.

Remarks on this clone: An end of the junction differs from the germline gene, which may be a read error. The CDR3 sequence: CASRQDLMNTEAFF. CDR3 sequence (DNA): TGTGCCAGCAGACAAGATCTAATGAACACTGAAGCTTTCTTT. This chain joins TRBV4-2 and TRBJ1-1; D not resolved. The CDR3 contains 14 residues. Germline CDR1 is LGHNA and CDR2 is YNFKEQ.

The V and J genes are TRBV2 and TRBJ2-7; no clear D. CDR3 length: 11 amino acids. Germline CDR1 reads SNHLY; CDR2 reads FYNNEI. Between the trimmed V and J ends, which lost 6 bases and 7 bases, there was a span of 10 bases. CDR3 sequence reads: CASRSLQEQYF. In DNA, the CDR3 is TGTGCCAGCAGAAGTCTACAGGAGCAGTACTTC.

V and J are TRBV5-5 and TRBJ2-5; 8 nucleotides agree with TRBD1. The CDR3 is 15 amino acids. Germline V CDR1 and CDR2: SGHKS, YYEKEE (reference sequence). V trimming: 3 bases; J trimming: 4 bases; junction bases outside the gene matches: 8. The CDR3 reads CASSYSGGSGETQYF. The DNA of the CDR3 is TGTGCCAGCAGCTACTCAGGGGGCAGCGGAGAGACCCAGTACTTC.

The CDR3 coding sequence is TGTGCCTGGAGGCCAGGCGTGAACACCGGGGAGCTGTTTTTT. It is translated as CAWRPGVNTGELFF. The chain carries TRBV30 and TRBJ2-2, with unresolved D. Germline CDR1 reads GTSNPN; CDR2 reads SVGIG (reference sequence). The CDR3 is 14 residues long. V was shortened by 3 bases and J by 1 base, with 9 bases between the two germline ends.

DNA for the CDR3: TGTGCCAGCAGTTCGTCCTATGGGACAGGGCACGAAAAACTGTTTTTT. Amino acids: CASSSSYGTGHEKLFF. The chain has TRBV28 and TRBJ1-4; TRBD1 agrees at 9 bases. Germline lookup yields CDR1 MDHEN and CDR2 SYDVKM. The trim removed 4 bases at V and 8 bases at J, leaving 11 bases unmatched. The CDR3 contains 16 residues.

The V gene is TRBV7-2, the J gene TRBJ2-7; D is undetermined. The CDR3 loop spans 14 amino acids. CDR1 is SGHTA, CDR2 FQGNSA, per germline. The germline V and J ends were trimmed by 1 base and 4 bases, with 11 bases remaining between them. CDR3 sequence: CASSLGVRSYEQYF. In DNA form, the CDR3 reads TGTGCCAGCAGCTTAGGGGTCAGGTCGTACGAGCAGTACTTC.

The rearrangement links TRBV7-3 to TRBJ2-3; D is unresolved. Germline V gene data show CDR1 as SGHTA and CDR2 as FQGTGA. The length of the CDR3 is 13 residues. Trimming took off 0 bases at V and 6 bases at J, with 7 bases between the two ends. The CDR3 loop reads CASSLTVGDTQYF. The CDR3 coding sequence is TGTGCCAGCAGCTTAACGGTCGGGGATACGCAGTATTTT.

This chain joins TRBV4-2 and TRBJ2-5, with TRBD2 matching over 12 bases. The CDR3 extends over 17 amino acids. CDR1 and CDR2 (germline): LGHNA, YNFKEQ. V gave up 0 bases and J gave up 7 bases; unmatched junction bases: 9. CDR3 loop: CASSQEVASGGAGTQYF. CDR3 DNA: TGTGCCAGCAGCCAAGAGGTCGCTAGCGGGGGGGCGGGGACCCAGTACTTC.

Here the CDR3 reads CASSYGQGARSTF. In DNA, the CDR3 is TGTGCCAGCAGTTACGGGCAGGGGGCCCGAAGCACCTTC. The chain joins TRBV6-5 to TRBJ1-2, with TRBD1 identical over 8 bases. Trimming took 2 bases from V and 13 from J; bases not matched to a gene: 9. This CDR3 comprises 13 residues. Germline assignment: CDR1 MNHEY and CDR2 SVGAGI.

The chain combines TRBV2 with TRBJ2-1; 15 bases are a match to TRBD2. Per the germline V gene, CDR1 is SNHLY and CDR2 is FYNNEI. Trimming cost V 2 bases and J 8 bases; bases outside gene matches: 7. This CDR3 is 17 amino acids long. CDR3 sequence: CASSETGLAGGGDEQFF. CDR3 sequence (DNA): TGTGCCAGCAGTGAAACGGGACTAGCGGGGGGCGGGGATGAGCAGTTCTTC.

The chain employs TRBV9 and TRBJ2-1; 11 bases fit TRBD2. V lost 2 bases, J lost 4 bases, and 2 bases stayed unmatched. The CDR3 covers 15 residues. Looked up from germline, CDR1 is SGDLS and CDR2 is YYNGEE. The DNA of the CDR3 is TGTGCCAGCAGCGTCTCTAGCGGGGGGTACAATGAGCAGTTCTTC. Translation: CASSVSSGGYNEQFF. The variable domain in full, with the rest retrieved from reference TRBV9 and TRBJ2-1, is DSGVTQTPKHLITATGQRVTLRCSPRSGDLSVYWYQQSLDQGLQFLIQYYNGEERAKGNILERFSAQQFPDLHSELNLSSLELGDSALYFCASSVSSGGYNEQFFGPGTRLTVL.

V usage is TRBV29-1 and J usage is TRBJ1-2; D might be TRBD1 (6 bases). Germline CDR1 reads SQVTM; CDR2 reads ANQGSEA. The V and J ends lost 7 bases and 5 bases respectively, with 14 bases between them. The CDR3 loop spans 12 amino acids. The CDR3, as DNA: TGCAGCGCGGGGGGGCAGGGGTATGGCTACACCTTC. It codes for CSAGGQGYGYTF.

The chain combines TRBV6-5 with TRBJ2-7; 11 positions agree with TRBD2. This CDR3 has 15 amino acids. Trimming took 10 bases from V and 2 from J; bases not matched to a gene: 10. Germline V lookup: CDR1 MNHEY, CDR2 SVGAGI. The CDR3 DNA follows: TGTGCCACCAGAATAATAGCGGGGGGGCCCTACGAGCAGTACTTC. This translates into CATRIIAGGPYEQYF.

This clone was observed once. This chain uses TRBV11-2 with TRBJ2-4, with D tentatively TRBD2 (7 bases). Trimming took 2 bases from V and 0 from J, leaving 14 bases between them. Germline V gene lookup returns CDR1 SGHAT and CDR2 FQNNGV. This CDR3 has 17 residues. The CDR3 bases are TGTGCCAGCAGCTTAATTGGGGGGGCATTAGCCAAAAACATTCAGTACTTC. It specifies CASSLIGGALAKNIQYF.

CDR3: CASSFRRASQETQYF. The CDR3 DNA follows: TGTGCCAGCAGTTTCCGGCGGGCATCCCAAGAGACCCAGTACTTC. The genes are TRBV27 and TRBJ2-5; a possible D gene is TRBD2 (5 bases). The V gene's germline CDR1 is MNHEY and CDR2 SMNVEV (reference sequence). Trimming removed 3 bases at V and 1 base at J, with 12 bases between. This CDR3 has 15 amino acids.

J is TRBJ2-4 and V is TRBV4-1; D unresolved. V was trimmed by 2 bases and J by 5 bases, leaving 19 bases between them. Per the germline V gene, CDR1 is MGHRA and CDR2 is YSYEKL. This CDR3 comprises 17 residues. As DNA, the CDR3 is TGCGCCAGCAGCCAAAGCTCCAGCGTACGTAGCCAAAACATTCAGTACTTC. Protein product: CASSQSSSVRSQNIQYF.

The genes are TRBV10-1 and TRBJ2-5; 13 nucleotides line up with TRBD2. The ends lost 3 bases at V and 8 bases at J; junction bases unmatched: 6. CDR1 is WNHNN, CDR2 SYGVQD, per germline (reference sequence). This CDR3 is 15 amino acids long. Written as DNA, the CDR3 is TGCGCCAGCAGTGAAGGGACTAGCGGGGCCGGAACCCAGTACTTC. Residues: CASSEGTSGAGTQYF.

The genes are TRBV11-2 and TRBJ2-3; 9 bases fit TRBD2. The CDR3 runs to 15 residues. V shed 3 bases and J 4 bases; nucleotides not matched to a gene: 5. Germline V gives CDR1 SGHAT, CDR2 FQNNGV. CDR3 sequence reads: CASSFSGSAADTQYF. For the CDR3, the DNA is TGTGCCAGCAGCTTTAGCGGGAGCGCGGCAGATACGCAGTATTTT.

The chain uses TRBV30 and TRBJ1-6, with D hard to call. Trimming left V 3 bases short and J 8 bases short, with 8 bases between. The V gene's germline CDR1 is GTSNPN and CDR2 SVGIG (reference sequence). The CDR3 has 12 residues. CDR3 amino acids: CAWSDVDSPLHF. DNA of the CDR3: TGTGCCTGGAGCGATGTAGATTCACCCCTCCACTTT.

This chain joins TRBV4-1 and TRBJ1-5, with 10 nucleotides matching TRBD1. The CDR3 has 14 amino acids. Trimming cost V 4 bases and J 5 bases; bases outside gene matches: 2. Per germline, CDR1 MGHRA and CDR2 YSYEKL. CDR3 DNA: TGCGCCAGCAGCCGAGGACAGGGGGATCAGCCCCAGCATTTT. Its protein is CASSRGQGDQPQHF.

The chain links TRBV4-3 to TRBJ2-7, with no clear D. CDR3 length: 13 residues. Per germline, CDR1 LGHNA and CDR2 YSLEER. The germline V and J ends were trimmed by 4 bases and 6 bases, with 13 bases remaining between them. The CDR3 DNA follows: TGCGCCAGCAGCCGACTGGCAAGGAGCGAGCAGTACTTC. Its translation is CASSRLARSEQYF.

The chain recombines TRBV28 with TRBJ2-7; a weak D match, TRBD2 (5 bases). In germline, CDR1 is MDHEN, CDR2 SYDVKM. Trimming cost V 4 bases and J 10 bases, with 11 bases left between them. This CDR3 contains 11 residues. This CDR3 is CASSWERSQYF. CDR3 nucleotide sequence: TGTGCCAGCAGTTGGGAGCGTAGCCAGTACTTC.